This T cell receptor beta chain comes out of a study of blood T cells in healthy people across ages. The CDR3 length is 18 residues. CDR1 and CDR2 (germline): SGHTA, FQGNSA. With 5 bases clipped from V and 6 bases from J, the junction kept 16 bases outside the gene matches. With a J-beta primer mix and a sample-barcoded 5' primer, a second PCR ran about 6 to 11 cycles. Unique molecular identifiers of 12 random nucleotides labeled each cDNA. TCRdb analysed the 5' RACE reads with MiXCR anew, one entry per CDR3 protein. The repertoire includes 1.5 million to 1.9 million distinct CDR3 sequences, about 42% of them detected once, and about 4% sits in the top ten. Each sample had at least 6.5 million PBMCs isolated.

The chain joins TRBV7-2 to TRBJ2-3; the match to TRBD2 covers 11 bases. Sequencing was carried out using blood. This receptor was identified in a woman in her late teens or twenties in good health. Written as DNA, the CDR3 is TGTGCCAGCAGCCCCCGGGGTAGCGGGGGGGCAGGATTGGATACGCAGTATTTT. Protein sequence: CASSPRGSGGAGLDTQYF.